A single sample gave rise to the 14 T cell receptor beta chains below, sequenced in a study of T-cell reconstitution after alpha-beta-depleted transplantation in children. Construction of the TCRbeta library involved unique molecular identifiers. TCRdb itself ran the PCR reads through MiXCR, one entry per CDR3 protein. The data hold around 92,000 distinct CDR3 sequences, with 12% observed a single time. The sample consisted of PBMCs from the stem cell graft donor, taken from the stem cell graft. These TCRs come from a human donor who donated a stem cell graft to a child with inherited bone marrow failure.

This clonotype was seen at least ten times. The chain has TRBV7-2 and TRBJ1-2; the match to TRBD1 covers 7 bases. Per the germline V gene, CDR1 is SGHTA and CDR2 is FQGNSA. This CDR3 comprises 13 residues. Trimming took 1 base from V and 8 from J; bases not matched to a gene: 4. CDR3 in DNA: TGTGCCAGCAGCTTAGGGACAGGTGGGGGCTACACCTTC. It translates to CASSLGTGGGYTF.

This clonotype was counted a few times. The chain links TRBV11-1 to TRBJ2-7, with TRBD2 matching over 8 bases. V lost 5 bases to trimming and J lost 2 bases; unmatched junction nucleotides: 5. Looked up from germline, CDR1 is SGHAT and CDR2 is FQDESV (reference sequence). This CDR3 is 14 amino acids long. The DNA of the CDR3 is TGTGCCAGCAGCCGGGGGGGAGGGGCCTACGAGCAGTACTTC. This codes for CASSRGGGAYEQYF. Full variable domain (rest looked up from reference TRBV11-1 and TRBJ2-7): EAEVAQSPRYKITEKSQAVAFWCDPISGHATLYWYRQILGQGPELLVQFQDESVVDDSQLPKDRFSAERLKGVDSTLKIQPAELGDSAMYLCASSRGGGAYEQYFGPGTRLTVT.

The table lists this clonotype with many counts. This rearrangement joins TRBV5-1 to TRBJ1-1; perhaps TRBD1 as D (6 bases). Deletions cut 3 bases from V and 1 base from J, with 10 bases between. The CDR3 covers 14 residues. The germline CDR1 and CDR2 sequences are SGHRS and YFSETQ. The CDR3 sequence is CASSSGQQNTEAFF. Here the CDR3 DNA reads TGCGCCAGCAGCTCCGGACAGCAGAACACTGAAGCTTTCTTT.

This clonotype was counted many times. V usage is TRBV4-3 and J usage is TRBJ2-7; tentatively, D is TRBD2 (5 bases). Trimming took off 0 bases at V and 9 bases at J, with 18 bases between the two ends. In germline, CDR1 is LGHNA, CDR2 YSLEER. The CDR3 runs to 15 residues. CDR3 sequence: CASSQEVTSIGVQYF. In nucleotides, the CDR3 is TGCGCCAGCAGCCAAGAGGTAACTAGTATAGGTGTGCAGTACTTC.

This clonotype appeared many times. The CDR3 loop reads CASSPHPGAREDYGYTF. The CDR3 coding sequence is TGCGCCAGCAGCCCCCACCCGGGAGCACGGGAAGACTATGGCTACACCTTC. This rearrangement joins TRBV4-1 to TRBJ1-2; D not certain. This CDR3 comprises 17 residues. The germline CDR1 and CDR2 sequences are MGHRA and YSYEKL. V lost 4 bases and J lost 3, with 21 bases in between.

Ten or more counts support this clonotype. The chain combines TRBV12-3 or TRBV12-4 with TRBJ2-5; no clear D. The CDR3 runs 14 residues. V lost 1 base and J 7 bases, leaving 13 bases between the germline ends. The CDR3 is CASSLDSAPGTQYF. Here the CDR3 DNA reads TGTGCCAGCAGTTTAGATTCGGCCCCGGGGACCCAGTACTTC.

This clonotype has at least ten counts. The chain employs TRBV3-1 and TRBJ1-4; TRBD1 agrees at 9 bases. J lost 6 bases, V lost 2 bases, and 4 bases had no gene match. Germline CDR1 reads LGHDT; CDR2 reads YNNKEL (reference sequence). The CDR3 loop spans 15 amino acids. The CDR3 DNA reads as TGTGCCAGCAGCCAATCCGGGGACAGGGATGAAAAACTGTTTTTT. It specifies CASSQSGDRDEKLFF.

This clonotype has just a few counts. The gene calls are TRBV28 and TRBJ2-7; 9 bases align to TRBD1. This CDR3 contains 16 residues. The V gene's germline CDR1 is MDHEN and CDR2 SYDVKM. V gave up 7 bases and J gave up 4 bases; unmatched junction bases: 14. CDR3 sequence: CASTGTKGTGIYEQYF. CDR3 DNA sequence: TGTGCCAGCACCGGCACGAAAGGGACAGGGATATACGAGCAGTACTTC.

This clonotype was counted ten times or more. Germline and junction disagree at one end, which may indicate a read error. The genes are TRBV27 and TRBJ2-1; no reliable D call. The CDR3 is 12 amino acids. Looked up from germline, CDR1 is MNHEY and CDR2 is SMNVEV (reference sequence). This chain's CDR3 is CASTVRSHEQFF. CDR3 nucleotide sequence: TGTGCCAGCACTGTTAGATCCCATGAGCAGTTCTTT.

This clonotype was picked up many times. The CDR3 DNA reads TGCGCCAGCAGCTTGGTAGCGGGGAGTTGGACTGAAGCTTTCTTT. Translated: CASSLVAGSWTEAFF. The chain employs TRBV5-1 and TRBJ1-1; D uncertain. The CDR3 consists of 15 residues. The V and J ends lost 0 bases and 5 bases respectively, with 14 bases between them. Germline V CDR1 and CDR2: SGHRS, YFSETQ.

This clonotype came up once. The V gene is TRBV7-3, the J gene TRBJ2-1, with D maybe TRBD2 (6 bases). V shed 8 bases and J shed 6 bases, with 23 bases lying between them. The CDR3 runs to 16 residues. In germline, CDR1 is SGHTA, CDR2 FQGTGA. The CDR3 DNA sequence: TGTGCCAGCGATAACGGAACGCTAGCGAACTTCAATGAGCAGTTCTTC. It yields the protein CASDNGTLANFNEQFF.

In this sample, this clonotype turned up many times. The junction shows a germline mismatch at one end, possibly a read error. The chain combines TRBV5-1 with TRBJ2-7, with D unclear. CDR1 and CDR2 from the germline V gene are SGHRS and YFSETQ. The CDR3 consists of 11 residues. The CDR3 reads CSSSLSYEQYF. The CDR3 region has the DNA TGCTCCAGCAGCTTGAGCTACGAGCAGTACTTC.

This clonotype was counted at least ten times. This chain links TRBV7-2 with TRBJ2-3, with 12 nucleotides matching TRBD1. Germline CDR1 SGHTA, CDR2 FQGNSA. V lost 5 bases and J lost 6; bases outside the gene matches: 12. The CDR3 is 17 amino acids. The CDR3 sequence: CASSLNPGQGASDTQYF. The CDR3 DNA follows: TGTGCCAGCAGCCTTAACCCGGGACAGGGGGCATCGGATACGCAGTATTTT.

This clonotype was counted a few times. The chain joins TRBV4-3 to TRBJ2-7; D is undetermined. The V gene lost 4 bases and the J gene lost 5 bases, with 15 bases spanning the gap. CDR3 length: 14 residues. The germline V gene has CDR1 LGHNA and CDR2 YSLEER. The CDR3 region has the DNA TGCGCCAGCAGCCGCGGCCTAGGCCCCAACGAGCAGTACTTC. Translating gives CASSRGLGPNEQYF.